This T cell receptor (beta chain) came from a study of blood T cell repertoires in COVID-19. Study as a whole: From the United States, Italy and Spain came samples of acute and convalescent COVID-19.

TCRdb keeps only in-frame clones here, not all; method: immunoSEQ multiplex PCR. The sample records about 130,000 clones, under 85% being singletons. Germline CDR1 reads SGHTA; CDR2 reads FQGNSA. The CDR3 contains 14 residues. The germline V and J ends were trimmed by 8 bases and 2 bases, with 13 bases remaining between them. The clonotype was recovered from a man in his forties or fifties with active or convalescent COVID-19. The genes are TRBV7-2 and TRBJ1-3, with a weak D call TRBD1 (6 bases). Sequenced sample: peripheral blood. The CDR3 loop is CASRYKGAGNTIYF. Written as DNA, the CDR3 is TGTGCCAGCCGTTACAAGGGGGCTGGAAACACCATATATTTT.